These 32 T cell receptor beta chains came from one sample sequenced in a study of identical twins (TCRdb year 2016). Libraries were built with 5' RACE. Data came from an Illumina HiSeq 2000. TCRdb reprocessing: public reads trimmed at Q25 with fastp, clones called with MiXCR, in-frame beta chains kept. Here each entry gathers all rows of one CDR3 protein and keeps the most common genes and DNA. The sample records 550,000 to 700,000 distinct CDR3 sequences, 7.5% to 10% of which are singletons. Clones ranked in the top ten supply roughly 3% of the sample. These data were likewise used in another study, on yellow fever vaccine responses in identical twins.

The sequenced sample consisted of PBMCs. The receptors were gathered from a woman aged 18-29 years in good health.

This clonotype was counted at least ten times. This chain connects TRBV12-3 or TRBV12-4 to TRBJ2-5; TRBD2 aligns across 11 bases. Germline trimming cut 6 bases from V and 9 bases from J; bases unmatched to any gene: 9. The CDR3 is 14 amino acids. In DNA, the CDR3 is TGTGCCAGCAGGGGGACTAGCGGTCCAGGGGCCCAGTACTTC. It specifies CASRGTSGPGAQYF.

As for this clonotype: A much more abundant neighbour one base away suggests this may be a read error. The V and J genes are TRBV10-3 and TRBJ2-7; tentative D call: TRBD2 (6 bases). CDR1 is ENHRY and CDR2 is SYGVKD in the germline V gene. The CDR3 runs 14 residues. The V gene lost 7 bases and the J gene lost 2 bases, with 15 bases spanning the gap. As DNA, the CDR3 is TGTGCCATCAACCGGGACTTGACCCCCTACGAGCAGTACTTC. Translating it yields CAINRDLTPYEQYF.

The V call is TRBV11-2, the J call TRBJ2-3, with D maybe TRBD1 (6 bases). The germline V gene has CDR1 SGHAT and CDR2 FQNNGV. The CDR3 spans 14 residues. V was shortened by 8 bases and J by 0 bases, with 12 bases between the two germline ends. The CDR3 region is CASQPGQSTDTQYF. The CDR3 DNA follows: TGTGCCAGCCAGCCGGGACAAAGCACAGATACGCAGTATTTT.

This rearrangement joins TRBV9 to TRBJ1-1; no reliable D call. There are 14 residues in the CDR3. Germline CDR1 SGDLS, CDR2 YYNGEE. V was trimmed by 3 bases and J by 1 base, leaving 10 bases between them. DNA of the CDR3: TGTGCCAGCAGCGCCGGAGACACGAACACTGAAGCTTTCTTT. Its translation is CASSAGDTNTEAFF.

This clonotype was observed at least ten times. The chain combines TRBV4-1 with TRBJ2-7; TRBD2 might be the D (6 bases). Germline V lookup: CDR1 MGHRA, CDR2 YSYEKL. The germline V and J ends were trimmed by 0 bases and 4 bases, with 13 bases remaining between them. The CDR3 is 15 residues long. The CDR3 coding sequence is TGCGCCAGCAGCCAAGATCCCCTAGCGAGGTACGAGCAGTACTTC. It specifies CASSQDPLARYEQYF.

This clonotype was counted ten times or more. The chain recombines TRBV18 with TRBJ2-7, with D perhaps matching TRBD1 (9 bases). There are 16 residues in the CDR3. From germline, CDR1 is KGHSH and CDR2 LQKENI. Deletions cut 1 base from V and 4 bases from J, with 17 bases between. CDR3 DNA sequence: TGTGCCAGCTCACCACTGGGACAGGGACTAGGGTACGAGCAGTACTTC. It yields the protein CASSPLGQGLGYEQYF.

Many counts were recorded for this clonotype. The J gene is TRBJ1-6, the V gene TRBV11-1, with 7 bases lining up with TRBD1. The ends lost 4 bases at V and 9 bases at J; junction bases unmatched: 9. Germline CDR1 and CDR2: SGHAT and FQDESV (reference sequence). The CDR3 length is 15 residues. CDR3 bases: TGTGCCAGCAGCTCAACAGGGGTGACTCTTTCACCCCTCCACTTT. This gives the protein CASSSTGVTLSPLHF.

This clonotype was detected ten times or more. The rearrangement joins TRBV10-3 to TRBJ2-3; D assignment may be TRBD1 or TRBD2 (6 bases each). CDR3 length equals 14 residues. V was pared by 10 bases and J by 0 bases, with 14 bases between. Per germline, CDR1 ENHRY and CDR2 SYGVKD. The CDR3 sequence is CATLQGTSTDTQYF. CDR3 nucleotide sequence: TGTGCCACCCTCCAGGGGACTAGCACAGATACGCAGTATTTT.

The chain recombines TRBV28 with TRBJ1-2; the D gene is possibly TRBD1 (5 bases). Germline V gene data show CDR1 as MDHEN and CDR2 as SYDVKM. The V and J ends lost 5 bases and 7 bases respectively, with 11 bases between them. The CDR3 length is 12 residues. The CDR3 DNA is TGTGCCAGCAGTCCAGGGCTGGGTGGCTACACCTTC. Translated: CASSPGLGGYTF.

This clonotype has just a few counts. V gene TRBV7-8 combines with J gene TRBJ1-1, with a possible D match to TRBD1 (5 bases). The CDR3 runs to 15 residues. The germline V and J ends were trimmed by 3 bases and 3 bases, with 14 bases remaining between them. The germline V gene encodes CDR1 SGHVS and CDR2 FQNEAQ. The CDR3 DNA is TGTGCCAGCAGCTTGTCATGGGGCGGGGACACTGAAGCTTTCTTT. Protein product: CASSLSWGGDTEAFF.

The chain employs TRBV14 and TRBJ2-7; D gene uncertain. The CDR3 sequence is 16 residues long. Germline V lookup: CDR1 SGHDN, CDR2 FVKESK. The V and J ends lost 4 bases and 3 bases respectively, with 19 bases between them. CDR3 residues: CASSPRWVRTFYEQYF. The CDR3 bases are TGTGCCAGCAGCCCCCGGTGGGTCCGGACCTTCTACGAGCAGTACTTC.

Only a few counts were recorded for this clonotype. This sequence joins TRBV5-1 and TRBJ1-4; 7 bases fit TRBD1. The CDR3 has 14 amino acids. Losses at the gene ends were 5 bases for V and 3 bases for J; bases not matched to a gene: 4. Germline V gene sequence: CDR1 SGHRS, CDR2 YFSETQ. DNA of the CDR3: TGCGCCAGCAGACCCGGGACAGCTAATGAAAAACTGTTTTTT. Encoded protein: CASRPGTANEKLFF.

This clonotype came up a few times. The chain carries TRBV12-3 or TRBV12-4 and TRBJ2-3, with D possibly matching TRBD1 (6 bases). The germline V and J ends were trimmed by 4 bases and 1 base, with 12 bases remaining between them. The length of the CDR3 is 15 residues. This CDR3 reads CASSYPGAGTDTQYF. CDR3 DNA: TGTGCCAGCAGTTACCCAGGGGCGGGCACAGATACGCAGTATTTT.

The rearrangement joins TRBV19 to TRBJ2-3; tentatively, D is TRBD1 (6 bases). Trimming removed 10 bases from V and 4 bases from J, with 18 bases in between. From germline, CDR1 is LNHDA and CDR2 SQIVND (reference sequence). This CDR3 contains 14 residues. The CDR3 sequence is CATSRGRMADTQYF. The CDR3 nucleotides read TGTGCCACCTCCAGGGGCAGGATGGCAGATACGCAGTATTTT. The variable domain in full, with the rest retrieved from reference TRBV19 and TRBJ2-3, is DGGITQSPKYLFRKEGQNVTLSCEQNLNHDAMYWYRQDPGQGLRLIYYSQIVNDFQKGDIAEGYSVSREKKESFPLTVTSAQKNPTAFYLCATSRGRMADTQYFGPGTRLTVL.

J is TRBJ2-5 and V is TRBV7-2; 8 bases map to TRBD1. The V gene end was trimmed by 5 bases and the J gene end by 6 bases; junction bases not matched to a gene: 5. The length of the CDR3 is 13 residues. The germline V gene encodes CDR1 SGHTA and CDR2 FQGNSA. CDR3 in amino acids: CASSADRVKTQYF. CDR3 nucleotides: TGTGCCAGCAGCGCGGACAGGGTGAAGACCCAGTACTTC.

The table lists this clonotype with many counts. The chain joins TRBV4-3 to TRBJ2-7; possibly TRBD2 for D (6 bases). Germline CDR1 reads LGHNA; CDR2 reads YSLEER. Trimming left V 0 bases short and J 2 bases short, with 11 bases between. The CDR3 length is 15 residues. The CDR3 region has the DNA TGCGCCAGCAGCCAAGATCACGGGAGTCCCTACGAGCAGTACTTC. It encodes CASSQDHGSPYEQYF.

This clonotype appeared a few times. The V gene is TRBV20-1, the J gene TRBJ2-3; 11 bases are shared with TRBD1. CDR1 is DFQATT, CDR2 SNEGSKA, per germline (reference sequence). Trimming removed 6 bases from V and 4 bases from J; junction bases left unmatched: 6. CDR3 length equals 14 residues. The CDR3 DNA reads TGCAGTGCAATGGACAGGGGGCGGTCAGATACGCAGTATTTT. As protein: CSAMDRGRSDTQYF.

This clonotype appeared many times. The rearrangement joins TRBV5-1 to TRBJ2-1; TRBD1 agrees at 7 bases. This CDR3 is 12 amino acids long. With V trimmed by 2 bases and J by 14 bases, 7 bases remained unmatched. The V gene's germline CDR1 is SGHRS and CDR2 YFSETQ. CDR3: CASSLIGTDKFF. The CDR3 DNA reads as TGCGCCAGCAGCTTAATAGGGACAGATAAGTTCTTC.

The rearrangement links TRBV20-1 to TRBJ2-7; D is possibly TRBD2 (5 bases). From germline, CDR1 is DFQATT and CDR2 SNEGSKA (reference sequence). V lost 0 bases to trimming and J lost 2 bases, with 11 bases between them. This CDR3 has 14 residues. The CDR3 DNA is TGCAGTGCTAGAGAAGGACGGAGGCCCTACGAGCAGTACTTC. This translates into CSAREGRRPYEQYF.

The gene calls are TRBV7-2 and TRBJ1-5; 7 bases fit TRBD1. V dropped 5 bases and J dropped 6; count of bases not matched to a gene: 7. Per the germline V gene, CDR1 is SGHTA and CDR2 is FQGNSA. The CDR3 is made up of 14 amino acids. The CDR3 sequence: CASSPRQGGQPQHF. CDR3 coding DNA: TGTGCCAGCAGCCCGCGACAGGGAGGTCAGCCCCAGCATTTT. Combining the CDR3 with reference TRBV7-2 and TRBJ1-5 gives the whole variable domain GAGVSQSPSNKVTEKGKDVELRCDPISGHTALYWYRQSLGQGLEFLIYFQGNSAPDKSGLPSDRFSAERTGGSVSTLTIQRTQQEDSAVYLCASSPRQGGQPQHFGDGTRLSIL.

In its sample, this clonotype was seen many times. The CDR3 reads CAISSSYEQYF. The DNA of the CDR3 is TGTGCCATCAGCAGCTCCTACGAGCAGTACTTC. The rearrangement uses TRBV10-3 and TRBJ2-7; D gene uncertain. V was shortened by 6 bases and J by 0 bases, with 3 bases between the two germline ends. The CDR3 is 11 amino acids. Germline lookup yields CDR1 ENHRY and CDR2 SYGVKD.

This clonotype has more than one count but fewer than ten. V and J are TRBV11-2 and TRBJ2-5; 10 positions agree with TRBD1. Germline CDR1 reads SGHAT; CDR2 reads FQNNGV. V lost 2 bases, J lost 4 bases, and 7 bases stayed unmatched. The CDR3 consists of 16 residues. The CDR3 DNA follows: TGTGCCAGCAGCTTATTCGGACAGGGGGTTTCAGAGACCCAGTACTTC. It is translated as CASSLFGQGVSETQYF.

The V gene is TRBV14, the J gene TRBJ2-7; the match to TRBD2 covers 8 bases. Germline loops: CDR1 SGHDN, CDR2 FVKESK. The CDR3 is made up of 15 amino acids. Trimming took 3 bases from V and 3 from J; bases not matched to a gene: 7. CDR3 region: CASSHRPGLVYEQYF. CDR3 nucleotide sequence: TGTGCCAGCAGCCACCGACCGGGACTAGTCTACGAGCAGTACTTC.

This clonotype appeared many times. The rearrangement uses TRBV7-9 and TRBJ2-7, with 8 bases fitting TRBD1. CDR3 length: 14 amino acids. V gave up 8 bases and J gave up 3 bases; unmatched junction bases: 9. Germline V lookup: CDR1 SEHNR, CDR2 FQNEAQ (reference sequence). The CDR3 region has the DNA TGTGCCAGCGGCCACGCAACAGGGGGCTACGAGCAGTACTTC. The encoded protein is CASGHATGGYEQYF.

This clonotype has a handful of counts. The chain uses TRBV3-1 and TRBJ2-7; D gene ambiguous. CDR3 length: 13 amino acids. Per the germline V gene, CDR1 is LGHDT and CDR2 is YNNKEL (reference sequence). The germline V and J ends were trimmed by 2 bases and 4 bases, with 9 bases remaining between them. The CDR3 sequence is CASSQSPGYEQYF. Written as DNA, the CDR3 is TGTGCCAGCAGCCAATCCCCAGGTTACGAGCAGTACTTC.

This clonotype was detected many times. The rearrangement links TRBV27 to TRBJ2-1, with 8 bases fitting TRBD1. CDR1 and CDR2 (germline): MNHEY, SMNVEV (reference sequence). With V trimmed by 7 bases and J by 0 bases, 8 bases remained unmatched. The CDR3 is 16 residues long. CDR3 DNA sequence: TGTGCCAGCATCGCTTGGACAGGGAGCTCCTACAATGAGCAGTTCTTC. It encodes CASIAWTGSSYNEQFF.

The CDR3 protein is CASSLGGLGNTIYF. CDR3 nucleotide sequence: TGTGCCAGCAGTTTAGGGGGGCTTGGAAACACCATATATTTT. The V call is TRBV12-3 or TRBV12-4, the J call TRBJ1-3; tentatively, D is TRBD1 (6 bases). Trimming removed 1 base at V and 3 bases at J, with 7 bases between. The CDR3 totals 14 residues.

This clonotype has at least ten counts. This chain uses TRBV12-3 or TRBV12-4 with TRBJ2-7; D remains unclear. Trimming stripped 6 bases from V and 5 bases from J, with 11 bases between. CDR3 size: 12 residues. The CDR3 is CASRRPRDEQYF. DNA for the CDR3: TGTGCCAGCAGGAGACCCCGTGACGAGCAGTACTTC.

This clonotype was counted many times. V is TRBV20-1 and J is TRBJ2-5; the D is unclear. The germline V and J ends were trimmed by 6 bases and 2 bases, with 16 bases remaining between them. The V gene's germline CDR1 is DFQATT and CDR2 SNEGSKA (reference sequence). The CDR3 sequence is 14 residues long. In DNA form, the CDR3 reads TGCAGTGCAGGAACGCCAATACAACAAGAGACCCAGTACTTC. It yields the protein CSAGTPIQQETQYF.

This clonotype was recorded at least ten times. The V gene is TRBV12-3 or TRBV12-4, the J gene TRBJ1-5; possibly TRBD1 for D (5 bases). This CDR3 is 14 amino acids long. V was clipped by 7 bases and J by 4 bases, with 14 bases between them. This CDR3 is CASTAGLENQPQHF. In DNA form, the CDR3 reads TGTGCCAGCACCGCGGGGCTCGAGAATCAGCCCCAGCATTTT.

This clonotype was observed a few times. CDR3 loop: CASSPGGGGRQPQHF. In nucleotides, the CDR3 is TGTGCCAGCAGTCCGGGGGGAGGGGGCCGACAGCCCCAGCATTTT. J is TRBJ1-5 and V is TRBV12-3 or TRBV12-4; 7 nucleotides agree with TRBD1. J gave up 7 bases and V 5 bases, and 11 bases lay outside the gene matches. The CDR3 length is 15 residues.

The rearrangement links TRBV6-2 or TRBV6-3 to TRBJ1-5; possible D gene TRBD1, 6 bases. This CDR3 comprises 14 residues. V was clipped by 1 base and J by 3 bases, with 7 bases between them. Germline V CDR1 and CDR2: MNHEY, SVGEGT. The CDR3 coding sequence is TGTGCCAGCAGTTACTACAGGGTCAATCAGCCCCAGCATTTT. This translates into CASSYYRVNQPQHF.